This is a list of T cell receptor beta chains from one sample in a study of Ad26.COV2.S vaccination and SARS-CoV-2 variants. The data were produced by immunoSEQ multiplex PCR, yet TCRdb's version contains in-frame clones alone and is incomplete. The sample shows around 86,000 clones, about four fifths of them seen only once. The sample was peripheral blood, taken after recovery from COVID-19. The receptors stem from a human donor who had recovered from COVID-19. The CDR3 runs from the conserved cysteine through the conserved F or W. A D gene is named only where the DNA matches it firmly. Clone size, where shown, is once, few, many, or a class for clones that have expanded.

j_call d_call clone_size v_call cdr3_nt cdr3_aa
TRBJ2-1 NA NA TRBV29-1 TGCAGCGTGAACCCTAGCAATGAGCAGTTCTTC CSVNPSNEQFF
TRBJ2-3 TRBD1 NA TRBV4-1 TGCGCCAGCAGCCTAGGACAGGGTCAGTCCCTCACAGATACGCAGTATTTT CASSLGQGQSLTDTQYF
TRBJ2-3 TRBD1 NA TRBV2 TGTGCCAGCAGACGTCGGACAGAAGGGGGCATAAGCACAGATACGCAGTATTTT CASRRRTEGGISTDTQYF
TRBJ1-2 NA NA TRBV28 TGTGCCAGCAGTTTACGGGTTCATGGCTACACCTTC CASSLRVHGYTF
TRBJ2-1 TRBD2 once TRBV2 TGTGCCAGCAGTGAAGGGACTAGCGGGATCCCTACAATGAGCAATGAGCAGTTCTTC CASSEGTSGIPTMSNEQFF
TRBJ2-5 TRBD1 once TRBV28 TGTGCCAGCAGTCAAGGGACAGAAGAGACCCAGTACTTC CASSQGTEETQYF
TRBJ2-1 TRBD2 once TRBV28 TGTGCCAGCAGTCTTCTAGCGGGATTCTCCTACAATGAGCAGTTCTTC CASSLLAGFSYNEQFF
TRBJ2-7 NA NA TRBV4-2 TGTGCCAGCAGCCAAGTCGCAGGATCCTTCTACGAGCAGTACTTC CASSQVAGSFYEQYF
TRBJ2-1 NA NA TRBV7-2 TGTGCCAGCAGCTTAGTTGGGATTGAGCAGTTCTTC CASSLVGIEQFF
TRBJ2-1 NA once TRBV2 TGTGCCAGCAGTGAAGCAACGGGCGGTAGGCAGTTCTTC CASSEATGGRQFF
TRBJ2-1 TRBD2 NA TRBV7-3 TGTGCCAGCAGCCACACTAGCGGGTTATACAATGAGCAGTTCTTC CASSHTSGLYNEQFF
TRBJ2-1 NA NA TRBV6-1 TGTGCCAGCAGTGATAAGATTAGTAATGAGCAGTTCTTC CASSDKISNEQFF
TRBJ2-7 NA NA TRBV27 TGTGCCAGCAGTTTTGGGATCTCCTACGAGCAGTACTTC CASSFGISYEQYF
TRBJ1-1 TRBD1 NA TRBV25-1 TGTGCCAGCAGTGAATTGCGGCAGGGGGGTACTGAAGCTTTCTTT CASSELRQGGTEAFF
TRBJ2-7 NA NA TRBV12-2 TGTGCAAGTCGCTTATTTGTCTACGAGCAGTACTTC CASRLFVYEQYF
TRBJ1-4 NA NA TRBV7-2 TGTGCCAGCAGCCCGGGTGGGTACGAAAAACTGTTTTTT CASSPGGYEKLFF
TRBJ2-7 NA NA TRBV24-1 TGTGCCACCAGTGGAGCAGGGGCGGACCACGAGCAGTACTTC CATSGAGADHEQYF
TRBJ1-5 NA NA TRBV4-1 TGCGCCAGCAGCCAAGCCCGGACAGCAAGCAATCAGCCCCAGCATTTT CASSQARTASNQPQHF
TRBJ1-1 NA few TRBV18 TGTGCCAGCTCATCAGGACATGGGGGTGAAGCTTTCTTT CASSSGHGGEAFF
TRBJ1-3 NA NA TRBV11-2 TGTGCCAGCAGCCAATGGACACCCAGCTCTGGAAACACCATATATTTT CASSQWTPSSGNTIYF
TRBJ2-6 NA NA TRBV2 TGTGCCAGCAGACAGGGTAGGGGGTCTGGGGCCAACGTCCTGACTTTC CASRQGRGSGANVLTF
TRBJ1-1 NA NA TRBV6-5 TGTGCCAGCAGACAGAAGATGAACACTGAAGCTTTCTTT CASRQKMNTEAFF
TRBJ2-7 NA NA TRBV3-1/TRBV3-2 TGTGCCAGCAGCCAACAGGGGATTTTCTACGAGCAGTACTTC CASSQQGIFYEQYF
TRBJ2-7 TRBD2 NA TRBV14 TGTGCCAGCAGCAGTAGCGGGAGGATCTACGAGCAGTACTTC CASSSSGRIYEQYF
TRBJ2-7 NA NA TRBV28 TGTGCCAGCAGTTCCATACCCAAGACAGCCTTCTCCTACGAGCAGTACTTC CASSSIPKTAFSYEQYF
TRBJ2-2 NA NA TRBV27 TGTGCCAGCAGATCCCCCGCGTCGGCTAGTTTTACCGGGGAGCTGTTTTTT CASRSPASASFTGELFF
TRBJ1-2 NA NA TRBV12-3/TRBV12-4 TGTGCCAGCAGCTCCCGTCCTAACTATGGCTACACCTTC CASSSRPNYGYTF
TRBJ2-1 TRBD2 NA TRBV5-1 TGCGCCAGCAGCTCAGGACTAGCGGCAACCTACAATGAGCAGTTCTTC CASSSGLAATYNEQFF
TRBJ2-7 NA NA TRBV9 TGTGCCAGCAGCTCCCGGGTAGGAGGGGACGAGCAGTACTTC CASSSRVGGDEQYF
TRBJ2-7 TRBD2 NA TRBV11-3 TGTGCCAGCAGCTTAGAAGCGGGAGGTACCTACGAGCAGTACTTC CASSLEAGGTYEQYF